The 9 T cell receptor beta chains reported below all come from one sample, sequenced in a study of regulatory T cells in long-lasting Graves disease. Regarding time point: persistent/refractory GD, antithyroid drugs over 5 years with positive TRAb. PBMCs were the source of the RNA used for TCR sequencing. For TCR beta, libraries came from iRepertoire HTBI primers and Arm-PCR of CDR3 regions. TCRdb re-called the multiplex PCR reads with MiXCR, one entry per CDR3 protein. The sample shows roughly 450,000 distinct CDR3 sequences, 20% to 25% of them seen only once. This specimen was peripheral blood mononuclear cells (PBMCs), taken when the disease was refractory, from a patient treated with antithyroid drugs. These receptors all stem from a female donor with Graves disease.

The chain employs TRBV9 and TRBJ1-5, with 9 bases aligning to TRBD1. V lost 0 bases, J lost 5 bases, and 3 bases stayed unmatched. Germline lookup yields CDR1 SGDLS and CDR2 YYNGEE. The CDR3 consists of 15 residues. The CDR3 here is CASSVAWDRDQPQHF. CDR3 nucleotide sequence: TGTGCCAGCAGCGTAGCTTGGGACAGGGATCAGCCCCAGCATTTT. Drawing the rest from reference TRBV9 and TRBJ1-5, the complete variable domain is DSGVTQTPKHLITATGQRVTLRCSPRSGDLSVYWYQQSLDQGLQFLIQYYNGEERAKGNILERFSAQQFPDLHSELNLSSLELGDSALYFCASSVAWDRDQPQHFGDGTRLSIL.

This clonotype was detected a few times. The chain carries TRBV13 and TRBJ2-2, with D possibly matching TRBD2 (6 bases). CDR3 size: 17 residues. Looked up from germline, CDR1 is PRHDT and CDR2 is FYEKMQ (reference sequence). V was shortened by 0 bases and J by 4 bases, with 15 bases between the two germline ends. In nucleotides, the CDR3 is TGTGCCAGCAGCTTAGGCCTAAGACTAGTCGGCACCGGGGAGCTGTTTTTT. Residues: CASSLGLRLVGTGELFF.

V and J are TRBV4-1 and TRBJ1-2; D is perhaps TRBD1 (5 bases). The CDR3 contains 15 residues. With 0 bases removed from V and 2 bases from J, the gap between germline ends came to 10 bases. Germline CDR1 is MGHRA and CDR2 is YSYEKL. The CDR3, as DNA: TGCGCCAGCAGCCAAGATTCGGGGGAGAACTATGGCTACACCTTC. Translating it yields CASSQDSGENYGYTF.

This clonotype appeared a few times. This CDR3 reads CASSEYQASGIYNEQFF. The CDR3 DNA follows: TGTGCCAGCAGTGAATACCAAGCTAGCGGGATTTACAATGAGCAGTTCTTC. This chain joins TRBV6-1 and TRBJ2-1; TRBD2 matches 9 bases. This CDR3 region has 17 residues. Germline CDR1 is MNHNS and CDR2 is SASEGT. The V gene end was trimmed by 2 bases and the J gene end by 4 bases; junction bases not matched to a gene: 9.

V gene TRBV12-3 or TRBV12-4 combines with J gene TRBJ2-5, with 10 bases lining up with TRBD1. The CDR3 length is 17 residues. The V gene end was trimmed by 1 base and the J gene end by 5 bases; junction bases not matched to a gene: 10. This CDR3 reads CASSLGFIGTGDETQYF. CDR3 nucleotide sequence: TGTGCCAGCAGTTTAGGTTTCATAGGGACAGGGGACGAGACCCAGTACTTC.

The gene calls are TRBV27 and TRBJ2-7, with D hard to call. The germline gives CDR1 MNHEY, CDR2 SMNVEV (reference sequence). The CDR3 runs to 16 residues. V lost 0 bases, J lost 0 bases, and 12 bases lay in between. The CDR3 region has the DNA TGTGCCAGCAGTTTATCGTTTTGGGGTTACTCCTACGAGCAGTACTTC. It codes for CASSLSFWGYSYEQYF.

This clonotype was detected ten times or more. V is TRBV27 and J is TRBJ1-4; 7 bases are shared with TRBD1. This CDR3 spans 15 amino acids. The V gene's germline CDR1 is MNHEY and CDR2 SMNVEV (reference sequence). Trimming cost V 5 bases and J 13 bases; bases outside gene matches: 16. The CDR3 is CASSDKGAGTPGLFF. The CDR3 DNA reads TGTGCCAGCAGTGATAAGGGGGCGGGAACTCCCGGACTGTTTTTT.

The V gene is TRBV12-3 or TRBV12-4, the J gene TRBJ2-1, with 7 nucleotides matching TRBD1. CDR3 length equals 14 residues. V shed 7 bases, J shed 5 bases, and the junction held 8 bases outside the gene matches. The CDR3 is CASIPDRAHNEQFF. Here the CDR3 DNA reads TGTGCCAGCATCCCCGACAGGGCCCACAATGAGCAGTTCTTC.

This rearrangement joins TRBV28 to TRBJ2-2; D uncertain. Germline V gene sequence: CDR1 MDHEN, CDR2 SYDVKM. This CDR3 region has 14 residues. V lost 7 bases and J 10 bases, leaving 19 bases between the germline ends. CDR3 protein: CASTYRGGIMELFF. CDR3 bases: TGTGCCAGCACCTACCGAGGCGGTATAATGGAGCTGTTTTTT.